These 20 T cell receptor beta chains were sequenced from one sample in a study of T cells in Graves' hyperthyroidism and ophthalmopathy (dated by TCRdb to between 2018 and 2020). Library generation was performed with multiplex PCR. The reads were generated on an Illumina HiSeq 2000. The TCR beta CDR3 regions were amplified from RNA transcripts. The first round of RT-PCR for the TCR CDR3 was performed with the HTBI primer set and the Qiagen OneStep RT-PCR kit. TCRdb cleaned the public reads at Q25 with fastp, built clones with MiXCR and kept in-frame beta chains. Rows are unified per CDR3 protein, each entry keeping the most common DNA and genes. The sample table records roughly 100,000 distinct CDR3 sequences; 47% of these occur just once. Jointly, the top ten make up 26% of the sample. Sequences were obtained from blood. All receptors derive from a man between 35 and 55 years old with Graves' hyperthyroidism.

This clonotype has at least ten counts. The J gene is TRBJ1-6, the V gene TRBV15; D is unresolved. CDR3 length equals 15 residues. With 1 base removed from V and 8 bases from J, the gap between germline ends came to 12 bases. Germline V lookup: CDR1 LNHNV, CDR2 YYDKDF (reference sequence). CDR3 sequence (DNA): TGTGCCACCAGCAGAGTTCCGGCCTTGGATTCACCCCTCCACTTT. Its protein is CATSRVPALDSPLHF.

The sample holds many counts of this clonotype. V usage is TRBV20-1 and J usage is TRBJ2-7, with D perhaps matching TRBD1 (6 bases). There are 14 residues in the CDR3. CDR1 and CDR2 from the germline V gene are DFQATT and SNEGSKA (reference sequence). Trimming took 6 bases from V and 4 from J, leaving 19 bases between them. CDR3 bases: TGCAGTGCCATCACCCGGGACACGATTTACGAGCAGTACTTC. Amino acid sequence: CSAITRDTIYEQYF.

The CDR3 nucleotides are TGCAGTGCCACCGGACGGGGGAATGAGCAGTTCTTC. Protein product: CSATGRGNEQFF. The rearrangement joins TRBV20-1 to TRBJ2-1; weak D call: TRBD2 (6 bases). V was pared by 6 bases and J by 7 bases, with 13 bases between. CDR1 and CDR2 (germline): DFQATT, SNEGSKA (reference sequence). The CDR3 runs 12 residues.

The sample holds many counts of this clonotype. The J gene is TRBJ2-7, the V gene TRBV2; 13 positions match TRBD2. V lost 8 bases to trimming and J lost 5 bases; unmatched junction nucleotides: 12. This CDR3 region has 16 residues. Germline V gene lookup returns CDR1 SNHLY and CDR2 FYNNEI. The CDR3 protein is CASQLEPGLAGDEQYF. The CDR3 nucleotides are TGTGCCAGCCAACTCGAGCCAGGACTAGCGGGAGACGAGCAGTACTTC.

This clonotype was found a few times. This chain uses TRBV28 with TRBJ1-1; tentatively, D is TRBD1 (5 bases). Per the germline V gene, CDR1 is MDHEN and CDR2 is SYDVKM. The CDR3 contains 13 residues. V lost 3 bases and J 8 bases, leaving 13 bases between the germline ends. The CDR3 spells CASSLRDSMEAFF. CDR3 nucleotide sequence: TGTGCCAGCAGTTTGAGAGACAGCATGGAAGCTTTCTTT.

The chain links TRBV5-1 to TRBJ2-6; no definite D call. The CDR3 covers 17 residues. Germline CDR1 SGHRS, CDR2 YFSETQ. The V end was cut by 3 bases, the J end by 2 bases, with 15 bases between. The CDR3 reads CASSWRPNEPGANVLTF. CDR3 DNA sequence: TGCGCCAGCAGCTGGAGACCTAACGAACCTGGGGCCAACGTCCTGACTTTC.

The table lists this clonotype with many counts. The V and J genes are TRBV6-6 and TRBJ2-1; 8 nucleotides line up with TRBD2. From germline, CDR1 is MNHNY and CDR2 SVGAGI (reference sequence). The CDR3 length is 15 residues. Trimming cost V 6 bases and J 4 bases; bases outside gene matches: 8. The CDR3 protein is CASREAGEGYNEQFF. The CDR3 coding sequence is TGTGCCAGCAGGGAAGCGGGAGAAGGTTACAATGAGCAGTTCTTC.

This clonotype was detected many times. The genes are TRBV19 and TRBJ2-1, with 10 bases identical to TRBD2. J gave up 2 bases and V 10 bases, and 2 bases lay outside the gene matches. Germline lookup yields CDR1 LNHDA and CDR2 SQIVND (reference sequence). The CDR3 contains 13 residues. Written as DNA, the CDR3 is TGTGCCACCGGGACTAGCGCCTACAATGAGCAGTTCTTC. Translation: CATGTSAYNEQFF.

As for this clonotype: One base away lies a much larger clone, so this may be a sequencing read error. This sequence joins TRBV6-5 and TRBJ2-7; D unresolved. The CDR3 has 13 amino acids. The germline V and J ends were trimmed by 4 bases and 7 bases, with 14 bases remaining between them. The germline gives CDR1 MNHEY, CDR2 SVGAGI. The CDR3 is CASSWTFGNEQYF. The CDR3 DNA is TGTGCCAGCAGTTGGACGTTCGGCAATGAGCAGTACTTC.

The V and J genes are TRBV9 and TRBJ1-2, with D maybe TRBD1 (5 bases). The ends were cut back, 0 bases at V and 4 bases at J, with 13 bases in the middle. This CDR3 comprises 15 residues. The germline CDR1 and CDR2 sequences are SGDLS and YYNGEE. As DNA, the CDR3 is TGTGCCAGCAGCGTAGGCCCCTCGGGGGGCTATGGCTACACCTTC. This translates into CASSVGPSGGYGYTF. Full variable domain (outside the CDR3, taken from reference TRBV9 and TRBJ1-2): DSGVTQTPKHLITATGQRVTLRCSPRSGDLSVYWYQQSLDQGLQFLIQYYNGEERAKGNILERFSAQQFPDLHSELNLSSLELGDSALYFCASSVGPSGGYGYTFGSGTRLTVV.

The rearrangement uses TRBV20-1 and TRBJ1-6; D unclear. The germline CDR1 and CDR2 sequences are DFQATT and SNEGSKA (reference sequence). The V end was cut by 6 bases, the J end by 7 bases, with 16 bases between. The CDR3 extends over 14 amino acids. CDR3 region: CSASSFRLNSPLHF. In DNA, the CDR3 is TGCAGTGCCAGCAGTTTCCGTTTGAATTCACCCCTCCACTTT.

The chain has TRBV29-1 and TRBJ2-7; D gene uncertain. CDR1 SQVTM and CDR2 ANQGSEA come from the germline V gene. Deletions cut 7 bases from V and 0 bases from J, with 7 bases between. This CDR3 region has 11 residues. CDR3 protein: CSGWNSYEQYF. CDR3 bases: TGCAGCGGGTGGAACTCCTACGAGCAGTACTTC.

This clonotype was counted at least ten times. The J gene is TRBJ2-7, the V gene TRBV20-1, with 7 bases that match TRBD1. The V gene end was trimmed by 3 bases and the J gene end by 7 bases; junction bases not matched to a gene: 12. The CDR3 sequence is 14 residues long. Germline CDR1 and CDR2: DFQATT and SNEGSKA (reference sequence). CDR3 nucleotide sequence: TGCAGTGCTAGTGACACGACAGGGCCTGCTGAGCAGTACTTC. As protein: CSASDTTGPAEQYF.

This clonotype was detected many times. The chain is built from TRBV2 and TRBJ2-3; possibly TRBD1 for D (7 bases). The CDR3 runs to 15 residues. Germline assignment: CDR1 SNHLY and CDR2 FYNNEI. V was shortened by 5 bases and J by 9 bases, with 21 bases between the two germline ends. The CDR3 sequence is CASSPYQEGAGTQYF. CDR3 coding DNA: TGTGCCAGCAGTCCTTATCAGGAGGGGGCGGGGACGCAGTATTTT. The whole variable domain, remainder taken from reference TRBV2 and TRBJ2-3, is EPEVTQTPSHQVTQMGQEVILRCVPISNHLYFYWYRQILGQKVEFLVSFYNNEISEKSEIFDDQFSVERPDGSNFTLKIRSTKLEDSAMYFCASSPYQEGAGTQYFGPGTRLTVL.

V is TRBV5-1 and J is TRBJ2-2; 7 nucleotides line up with TRBD1. From germline, CDR1 is SGHRS and CDR2 YFSETQ. The V segment lost 2 bases and the J segment 6 bases; nucleotides outside the gene matches: 13. This CDR3 comprises 17 residues. The chain's CDR3 is CASSLQGTLVGPGELFF. Here the CDR3 DNA reads TGCGCCAGCAGCTTACAGGGGACGCTTGTTGGGCCCGGGGAGCTGTTTTTT.

This clonotype appeared once. The chain combines TRBV11-2 with TRBJ2-1; D is unresolved. V gave up 7 bases and J gave up 1 base, with 14 bases separating them. The CDR3 spans 15 residues. Per germline, CDR1 SGHAT and CDR2 FQNNGV. This chain's CDR3 is CASTQWADSYNEQFF. The CDR3 DNA reads TGTGCCAGCACCCAATGGGCGGATTCCTACAATGAGCAGTTCTTC.

The table lists this clonotype with many counts. V is TRBV7-2 and J is TRBJ2-1, with 12 positions matching TRBD2. Looked up from germline, CDR1 is SGHTA and CDR2 is FQGNSA. The trim removed 3 bases at V and 7 bases at J, leaving 7 bases unmatched. The CDR3 contains 16 residues. CDR3 sequence (DNA): TGTGCCAGCAGCTTGTCTAGCGGGGGGGCTCAGAATGAGCAGTTCTTC. Translating it yields CASSLSSGGAQNEQFF. The entire variable domain, with the rest obtained from reference TRBV7-2 and TRBJ2-1, is as follows: GAGVSQSPSNKVTEKGKDVELRCDPISGHTALYWYRQSLGQGLEFLIYFQGNSAPDKSGLPSDRFSAERTGGSVSTLTIQRTQQEDSAVYLCASSLSSGGAQNEQFFGPGTRLTVL.

This clonotype was counted at least ten times. J is TRBJ2-7 and V is TRBV6-5, with D tentatively TRBD1 or TRBD2 (5 bases each). Looked up from germline, CDR1 is MNHEY and CDR2 is SVGAGI. V was trimmed by 4 bases and J by 4 bases, leaving 20 bases between them. CDR3 length equals 16 residues. CDR3: CASSSGSFEGIYEQYF. The CDR3 bases are TGTGCCAGCAGTTCCGGATCGTTCGAGGGGATTTACGAGCAGTACTTC.

A word on this clonotype: Just one base apart from a much larger clone, this may be a read error. The V gene is TRBV25-1, the J gene TRBJ2-1; D not resolved. Deletions cut 5 bases from V and 8 bases from J, with 7 bases between. The germline V gene encodes CDR1 MGHDK and CDR2 SYGVNS. CDR3 length equals 11 residues. The CDR3 reads CASSYLDEQFF. The CDR3 region has the DNA TGTGCCAGCAGTTATCTGGATGAGCAGTTCTTC. The variable domain in full, completed from reference TRBV25-1 and TRBJ2-1, reads EADIYQTPRYLVIGTGKKITLECSQTMGHDKMYWYQQDPGMELHLIHYSYGVNSTEKGDLSSESTVSRIRTEHFPLTLESARPSHTSQYLCASSYLDEQFFGPGTRLTVL.

This clonotype was counted ten times or more. The V gene is TRBV10-3, the J gene TRBJ2-1, with D possibly matching TRBD2 (7 bases). The CDR3 has 16 amino acids. Germline CDR1 reads ENHRY; CDR2 reads SYGVKD. V shed 6 bases and J shed 5 bases, with 20 bases lying between them. CDR3 bases: TGTGCCATCAGGGGGGAGGGGGTCGCCCTCCACAATGAGCAGTTCTTC. It translates to CAIRGEGVALHNEQFF.